These T cell receptor beta chains were read from a single sample in a study of T cells in localized non-small cell lung cancer. Libraries were prepared by immunoSEQ multiplex PCR; TCRdb keeps only in-frame clonotypes and omits some of them. The table includes tens of thousands of clones, around 93% detected once. The sample in question was peripheral blood, obtained before any cancer treatment. Receptor source: a female donor over 55 with stage I lung adenocarcinoma. CDR3s include the opening cysteine and the closing phenylalanine or tryptophan. Fields, in order: CDR3 length, V gene, D gene, CDR3 protein. A D gene is named only where the DNA matches it firmly.

cdr3_length: 15
v_call: TRBV28
d_call: .
cdr3_aa: CASTWGDRGNYGYTF

cdr3_length: 14
v_call: TRBV4-1
d_call: .
cdr3_aa: CASSPIEGRQTQYF

cdr3_length: 12
v_call: TRBV29-1
d_call: .
cdr3_aa: CSVASQALSYTF

cdr3_length: 17
v_call: TRBV11-1
d_call: .
cdr3_aa: CASSLPPRGRSTDTQYF

cdr3_length: 14
v_call: TRBV7-8
d_call: .
cdr3_aa: CASTIYERRDTQYF

cdr3_length: 17
v_call: TRBV11-3
d_call: TRBD2
cdr3_aa: CASSLDRLAGNTDTQYF

cdr3_length: 15
v_call: TRBV29-1
d_call: TRBD1
cdr3_aa: CSVEVSGQGRQPQHF

cdr3_length: 14
v_call: TRBV6-6
d_call: .
cdr3_aa: CASMERGRQETQYF

cdr3_length: 11
v_call: TRBV6-6
d_call: .
cdr3_aa: CASSLYNEQFF

cdr3_length: 15
v_call: TRBV28
d_call: TRBD1
cdr3_aa: CASSFLGQGVTEAFF

cdr3_length: 14
v_call: TRBV10-3
d_call: .
cdr3_aa: CAIIRSQSNTEAFF

cdr3_length: 14
v_call: TRBV7-3
d_call: .
cdr3_aa: CASSPGGGRETQYF

cdr3_length: 15
v_call: TRBV7-2
d_call: TRBD2
cdr3_aa: CASSGLGGDFDEQYF

cdr3_length: 15
v_call: TRBV2
d_call: .
cdr3_aa: CASSEVGGTNEKLFF

cdr3_length: 15
v_call: TRBV28
d_call: TRBD1
cdr3_aa: CASSPSLLRGQGYTF

cdr3_length: 15
v_call: TRBV6-5
d_call: .
cdr3_aa: CASSYGEGATYEQYF

cdr3_length: 11
v_call: TRBV6-5
d_call: .
cdr3_aa: CASSPNLEAFF

cdr3_length: 15
v_call: TRBV7-8
d_call: .
cdr3_aa: CASSLGVGGNQPQHF

cdr3_length: 12
v_call: TRBV5-8
d_call: .
cdr3_aa: CASPRRADTQYF

cdr3_length: 16
v_call: TRBV5-1
d_call: .
cdr3_aa: CASSPQTAHSGNTIYF

cdr3_length: 17
v_call: TRBV7-9
d_call: .
cdr3_aa: CASRPRGAQGITGELFF

cdr3_length: 15
v_call: TRBV5-1
d_call: TRBD2
cdr3_aa: CASRPGLGGTGELFF

cdr3_length: 16
v_call: TRBV6-5
d_call: .
cdr3_aa: CASSYSLPTGINEQFF

cdr3_length: 13
v_call: TRBV5-1
d_call: .
cdr3_aa: CASSLGSQETQYF

cdr3_length: 14
v_call: TRBV28
d_call: TRBD1
cdr3_aa: CASRSPDRSYGYTF

cdr3_length: 13
v_call: TRBV28
d_call: .
cdr3_aa: CASSVLGNQPQHF

cdr3_length: 13
v_call: TRBV28
d_call: TRBD1
cdr3_aa: CASSSGGQNIQYF

cdr3_length: 15
v_call: TRBV5-1
d_call: .
cdr3_aa: CASSLAQGVEEKLFF

cdr3_length: 15
v_call: TRBV7-2
d_call: .
cdr3_aa: CASSLVLILNTEAFF

cdr3_length: 16
v_call: TRBV5-1
d_call: TRBD1
cdr3_aa: CASSAAGGSGANVLTF

cdr3_length: 14
v_call: TRBV6-6
d_call: TRBD1
cdr3_aa: CASSYRTGVETQYF

cdr3_length: 16
v_call: TRBV28
d_call: .
cdr3_aa: CASSLMQLGGYRPQHF

cdr3_length: 15
v_call: TRBV7-2
d_call: .
cdr3_aa: CASSMGNRVGEKLFF

cdr3_length: 14
v_call: TRBV27
d_call: .
cdr3_aa: CASSLTGSGNTIYF

cdr3_length: 18
v_call: TRBV18
d_call: .
cdr3_aa: CASSSGPITRANTGELFF

cdr3_length: 12
v_call: TRBV7-9
d_call: TRBD1
cdr3_aa: CASSGGNYGYTF

cdr3_length: 13
v_call: TRBV12-5
d_call: .
cdr3_aa: CASGSTGLYGYTF

cdr3_length: 15
v_call: TRBV5-4
d_call: TRBD1
cdr3_aa: CASSTSQGANTEAFF

cdr3_length: 15
v_call: TRBV5-4
d_call: .
cdr3_aa: CASSPSSPIDNEQFF

cdr3_length: 14
v_call: TRBV11-2
d_call: TRBD1
cdr3_aa: CASSQRGRTGELFF

cdr3_length: 16
v_call: TRBV5-1
d_call: .
cdr3_aa: CASSLDSPTRAGELFF

cdr3_length: 15
v_call: TRBV2
d_call: TRBD1
cdr3_aa: CASSEVDRDWYGYTF

cdr3_length: 14
v_call: TRBV10-3
d_call: TRBD1
cdr3_aa: CAISGTGNIKKLFF

cdr3_length: 17
v_call: TRBV11-2
d_call: TRBD2
cdr3_aa: CASSLRSSGYSYNEQFF

cdr3_length: 14
v_call: TRBV14
d_call: .
cdr3_aa: CASSQERANYGYTF

cdr3_length: 14
v_call: TRBV7-9
d_call: TRBD1
cdr3_aa: CASSSQGEDTEAFF

cdr3_length: 19
v_call: TRBV15
d_call: .
cdr3_aa: CATSARQRCGQSRANVLTF

cdr3_length: 15
v_call: TRBV2
d_call: TRBD2
cdr3_aa: CASSELGLAQETQYF

cdr3_length: 15
v_call: TRBV5-4
d_call: .
cdr3_aa: CASSQGSGKSYGYTF

cdr3_length: 17
v_call: TRBV27
d_call: TRBD1
cdr3_aa: CASSLRGTDLLNQPQHF

cdr3_length: 18
v_call: TRBV11-1
d_call: TRBD1
cdr3_aa: CASSLRGVRDRAPDEQFF

cdr3_length: 16
v_call: TRBV7-6
d_call: TRBD1
cdr3_aa: CASSRTGGQNTGELFF